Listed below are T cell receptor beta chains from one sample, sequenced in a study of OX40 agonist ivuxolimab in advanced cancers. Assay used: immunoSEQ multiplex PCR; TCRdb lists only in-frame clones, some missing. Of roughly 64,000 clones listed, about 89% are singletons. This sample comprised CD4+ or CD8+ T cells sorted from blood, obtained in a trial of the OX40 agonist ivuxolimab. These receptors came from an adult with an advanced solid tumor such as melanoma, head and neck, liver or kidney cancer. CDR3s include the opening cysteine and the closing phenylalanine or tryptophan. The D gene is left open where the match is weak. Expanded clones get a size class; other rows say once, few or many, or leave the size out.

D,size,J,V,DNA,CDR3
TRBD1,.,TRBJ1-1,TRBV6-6,TGTGCCAGCACCTATGGAAGGGGGCCTGAAGCTTTCTTT,CASTYGRGPEAFF
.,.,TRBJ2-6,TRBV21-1,TGTGCCAGCAGCAAAAGGGACAGTCTTCCCTCTGAGGCCAACGTCCTGACTTTC,CASSKRDSLPSEANVLTF
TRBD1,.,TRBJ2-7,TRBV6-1,TGTGCCAGCGACAGGGGGCCAGGCGAGCAGTACTTC,CASDRGPGEQYF
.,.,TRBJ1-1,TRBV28,TGTGCCAGCAGTTCCAGGGTAAAGGGGGCTTTCTTT,CASSSRVKGAFF
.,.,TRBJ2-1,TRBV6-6,TGTGCCAGCAGTGGGGACCAAGACTACAATGAGCAGTTCTTC,CASSGDQDYNEQFF
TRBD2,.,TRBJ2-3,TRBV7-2,TGTGCCAGCAGCTTAGTAGCCATCCTTGCGGGAGTGACAGATACGCAGTATTTT,CASSLVAILAGVTDTQYF
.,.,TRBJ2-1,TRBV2,TGTGCCAGCAGTGAAAGTAGCGAAACCTACAATGAGCAGTTCTTC,CASSESSETYNEQFF
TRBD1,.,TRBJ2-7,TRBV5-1,TGCGCCAGCAGCTTGGCCGACAGGGGTGGTGCCGAGCAGTACTTC,CASSLADRGGAEQYF
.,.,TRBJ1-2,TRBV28,TGTGCCAGCAGTCCCGACAGGATCTATGGCTACACCTTC,CASSPDRIYGYTF
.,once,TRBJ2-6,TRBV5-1,TGCGCCAGCAGCTTGGCCGCTTGGGAATCTGGGGCCAACGTCCTGACTTTC,CASSLAAWESGANVLTF
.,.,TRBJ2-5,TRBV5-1,TGCGCCAGCAGCTTTAGGGGAGGGGGCAGAGAGACCCAGTACTTC,CASSFRGGGRETQYF
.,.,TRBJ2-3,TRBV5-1,TGCGCCAGCAGCTTAACAGACCCTAGCACAGATACGCAGTATTTT,CASSLTDPSTDTQYF
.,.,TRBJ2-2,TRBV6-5,TGTGCCGTGTCGGGCCCAGCGAACACCGGGGAGCTGTTTTTT,CAVSGPANTGELFF
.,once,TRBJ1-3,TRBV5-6,TGTGCCAGCAGCTTGGTATTAGGGACCTCTGGAAACACCATATATTTT,CASSLVLGTSGNTIYF
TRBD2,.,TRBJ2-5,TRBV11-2,TGTGCCAGCAGCTTATGGAGGCGGGAGTGGAGAGAGACCCAGTACTTC,CASSLWRREWRETQYF
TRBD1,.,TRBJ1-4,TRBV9,TGTGCCAGCAACAGGGGGCGCCCGGATGAAAAACTGTTTTTT,CASNRGRPDEKLFF
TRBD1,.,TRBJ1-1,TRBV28,TGTGCCAGCATCCCTTATCCCACAGGGGGCACTGAAGCTTTCTTT,CASIPYPTGGTEAFF
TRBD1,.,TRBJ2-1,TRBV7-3,TGTGCCAGCAGCTCCGGGACAGGGAGGTCGCAGTTCTTC,CASSSGTGRSQFF
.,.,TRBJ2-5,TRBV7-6,TGTGCCAGCAGCTTAACTCAAGAGACCCAGTACTTC,CASSLTQETQYF
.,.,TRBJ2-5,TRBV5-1,TGCGCCAGCAGCTTGGCCCCACAAGAGACCCAGTACTTC,CASSLAPQETQYF
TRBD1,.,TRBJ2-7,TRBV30,TGTGCCTGGGCCTTTGGAAGGGGGCCATACGAGCAGTACTTC,CAWAFGRGPYEQYF
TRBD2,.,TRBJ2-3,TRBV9,TGTGCCAGCAGCGTAGGAGCGGGAGTGTCAGATACGCAGTATTTT,CASSVGAGVSDTQYF
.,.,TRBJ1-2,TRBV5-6,TGTGCCAGCACGAGGGTGGCCATTGGCTACACCTTC,CASTRVAIGYTF
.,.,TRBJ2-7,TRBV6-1,TGTGCCAGCAGACCTGACAGATACGAGCAGTACTTC,CASRPDRYEQYF
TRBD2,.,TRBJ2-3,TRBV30,TGTGCCCACTCTAGCGGCAGCGGGGCAGATACGCAGTATTTT,CAHSSGSGADTQYF
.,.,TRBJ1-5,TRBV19,TGTGCCAGTAGTAGCCAGGCAGTCGGGAGCAATCAGCCCCAGCATTTT,CASSSQAVGSNQPQHF